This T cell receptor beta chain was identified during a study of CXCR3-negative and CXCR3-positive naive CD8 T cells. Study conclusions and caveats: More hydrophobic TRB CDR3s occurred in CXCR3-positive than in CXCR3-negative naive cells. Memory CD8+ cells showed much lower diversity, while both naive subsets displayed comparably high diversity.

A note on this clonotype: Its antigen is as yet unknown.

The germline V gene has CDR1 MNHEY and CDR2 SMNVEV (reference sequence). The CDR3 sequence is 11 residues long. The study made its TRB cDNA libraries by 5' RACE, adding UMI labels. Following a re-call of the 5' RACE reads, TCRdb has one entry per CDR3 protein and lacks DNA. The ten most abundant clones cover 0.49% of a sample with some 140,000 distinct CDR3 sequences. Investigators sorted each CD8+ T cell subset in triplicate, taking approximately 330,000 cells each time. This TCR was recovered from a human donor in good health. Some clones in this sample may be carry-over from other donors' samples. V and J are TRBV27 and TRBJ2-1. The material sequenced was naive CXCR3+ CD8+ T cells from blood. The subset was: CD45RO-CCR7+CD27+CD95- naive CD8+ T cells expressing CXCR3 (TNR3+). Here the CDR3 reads CASSLGYEQFF.